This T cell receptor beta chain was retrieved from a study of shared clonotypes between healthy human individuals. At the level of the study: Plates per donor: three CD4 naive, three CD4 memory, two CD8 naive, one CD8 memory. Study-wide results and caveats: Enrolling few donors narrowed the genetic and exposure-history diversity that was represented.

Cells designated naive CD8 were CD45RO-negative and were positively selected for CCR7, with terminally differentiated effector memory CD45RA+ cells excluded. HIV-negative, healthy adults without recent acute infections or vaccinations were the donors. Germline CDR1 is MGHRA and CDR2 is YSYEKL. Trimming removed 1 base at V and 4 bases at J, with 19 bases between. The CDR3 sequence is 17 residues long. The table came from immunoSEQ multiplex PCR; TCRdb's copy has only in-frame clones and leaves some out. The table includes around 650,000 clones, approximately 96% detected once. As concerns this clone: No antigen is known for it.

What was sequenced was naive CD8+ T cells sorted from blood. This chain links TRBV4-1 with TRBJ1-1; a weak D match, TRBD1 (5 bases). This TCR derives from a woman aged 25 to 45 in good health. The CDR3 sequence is CASSQVSGGFLVTEAFF. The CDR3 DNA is TGCGCCAGCAGCCAAGTATCCGGGGGGTTTTTGGTCACTGAAGCTTTCTTT.